This T cell receptor (beta chain) stems from a study of memory CD4+ T cells and cytomegalovirus serostatus. Study overall: Of the healthy Belgian adults, 9 or 10 were CMV seropositive and 20 to 30 seronegative. Points from the study as a whole: The CMV-associated TCR signature appears largely within the CD4+ memory repertoire. CD4+ memory repertoires contained about 40% of the roughly 150 reported CMV TCRbeta sequences.

Turning to this clone: The antigen is undetermined.

The sort gate was single viable CD3+CD4+CD8-CD45RO+ cells for memory CD4+ T cells. Authors' processing steps: Out-of-frame sequences were removed, leaving 2 million to 2.5 million distinct TCRbeta sequences. Measured with immunoSEQ multiplex PCR; TCRdb has only the in-frame clones, and not every one. V, J and clone size are those of that table, while D and trimming were read from the DNA. This repertoire shows 50,000 or so clones, around 88% found once; its top ten account for 1.5% to 2%. The CDR3 is made up of 15 amino acids. Germline-derived CDR1 and CDR2 are MDHEN and SYDVKM. Trimming removed 6 bases at V and 0 bases at J, with 11 bases between.

This chain joins TRBV28 and TRBJ1-4; D unresolved. This TCR came from an adult in good health and CMV-seropositive. Sequenced input: memory CD4+ T cells from blood. The CDR3 loop is CASSRGGPTNEKLFF. CDR3 in DNA: TGTGCCAGCAGCCGAGGAGGCCCAACTAATGAAAAACTGTTTTTT.